The 26 T cell receptor beta chains listed next were all sequenced from one sample in a study of blood T cell repertoires in COVID-19. Assay: immunoSEQ multiplex PCR; the TCRdb copy retains only in-frame clones and omits some. The sample lists some 80,000 clones; approximately 87% were seen once. The sample consisted of peripheral blood. These receptors were collected from a human donor in a cohort sampled during active COVID-19.

The V gene is TRBV4-3, the J gene TRBJ1-1; D perhaps matches TRBD1 (6 bases). The V gene lost 6 bases and the J gene lost 0 bases, with 14 bases spanning the gap. CDR1 and CDR2 from the germline V gene are LGHNA and YSLEER. This CDR3 is built from 15 residues. The CDR3 sequence: CASSHRVSMNTEAFF. CDR3 bases: TGCGCCAGCAGTCACAGGGTGTCCATGAACACTGAAGCTTTCTTT.

The V call is TRBV4-3, the J call TRBJ2-5; the match to TRBD1 covers 12 bases. J was trimmed by 5 bases and V by 2 bases; bases with no gene match: 9. Germline V gene sequence: CDR1 LGHNA, CDR2 YSLEER. The CDR3 is 17 amino acids. The CDR3 loop is CASSQTGTGGARETQYF. The CDR3 DNA reads as TGCGCCAGCAGCCAAACCGGGACAGGGGGCGCGAGGGAGACCCAGTACTTC.

In this sample, this clone turned up once. V and J are TRBV19 and TRBJ2-6, with D perhaps matching TRBD2 (6 bases). V was cut by 4 bases and J by 0 bases, with 16 bases left in between. Germline V lookup: CDR1 LNHDA, CDR2 SQIVND (reference sequence). CDR3 length: 18 amino acids. CDR3 bases: TGTGCCAGTAGTACGGAAGGGACTTCAAGCTCTGGGGCCAACGTCCTGACTTTC. Translating gives CASSTEGTSSSGANVLTF.

The chain recombines TRBV19 with TRBJ2-5; the match to TRBD1 covers 9 bases. Germline CDR1 LNHDA, CDR2 SQIVND (reference sequence). The V and J ends lost 9 bases and 5 bases, in that order; junction bases with no gene match: 7. The length of the CDR3 is 13 residues. The CDR3 reads CASLDRGGETQYF. The CDR3 bases are TGTGCCAGCCTGGACAGGGGAGGCGAGACCCAGTACTTC.

This chain joins TRBV6-6 and TRBJ1-2; no clear D gene. The CDR3 loop spans 12 amino acids. Germline lookup yields CDR1 MNHNY and CDR2 SVGAGI (reference sequence). The ends were cut back, 7 bases at V and 2 bases at J, with 8 bases in the middle. CDR3 in DNA: TGTGCCAGCACTTGGCAGAACTATGGCTACACCTTC. Translated: CASTWQNYGYTF.

V and J are TRBV27 and TRBJ2-7; D gene ambiguous. The CDR3 runs to 14 residues. The germline V gene has CDR1 MNHEY and CDR2 SMNVEV (reference sequence). V was trimmed by 0 bases and J by 3 bases, leaving 9 bases between them. CDR3 protein: CASSLSLADYEQYF. The CDR3 coding sequence is TGTGCCAGCAGTTTATCGCTTGCAGACTACGAGCAGTACTTC.

The chain links TRBV28 to TRBJ1-2; no reliable D call. Per germline, CDR1 MDHEN and CDR2 SYDVKM. Trimming left V 5 bases short and J 2 bases short, with 9 bases between. The CDR3 extends over 13 amino acids. The CDR3 region has the DNA TGTGCCAGCAGTAGCGGACCCAACTATGGCTACACCTTC. This sequence encodes CASSSGPNYGYTF.

This clone has a handful of counts. The gene calls are TRBV4-1 and TRBJ1-3; maybe TRBD1 (6 bases). This CDR3 is 15 amino acids long. Trimming stripped 6 bases from V and 0 bases from J, with 12 bases between. Germline V gene data show CDR1 as MGHRA and CDR2 as YSYEKL. The CDR3 reads CASSHRVISGNTIYF. DNA for the CDR3: TGCGCCAGCAGTCACAGGGTTATCTCTGGAAACACCATATATTTT.

This clone was observed a single time. V gene TRBV5-4 combines with J gene TRBJ1-3, with 7 bases that match TRBD1. V lost 4 bases and J lost 4; bases outside the gene matches: 8. The germline V gene has CDR1 SGHNT and CDR2 YYREEE (reference sequence). This CDR3 comprises 15 residues. For the CDR3, the DNA is TGTGCCAGCAGCGCGACAGGGTTCGGCGGAAACACCATATATTTT. This codes for CASSATGFGGNTIYF. The variable domain in full, completed from reference TRBV5-4 and TRBJ1-3, reads ETGVTQSPTHLIKTRGQQVTLRCSSQSGHNTVSWYQQALGQGPQFIFQYYREEENGRGNFPPRFSGLQFPNYSSELNVNALELDDSALYLCASSATGFGGNTIYFGEGSWLTVV.

V is TRBV4-1 and J is TRBJ2-5, with D possibly being TRBD1 (6 bases). Germline loops: CDR1 MGHRA, CDR2 YSYEKL. The length of the CDR3 is 14 residues. V dropped 3 bases and J dropped 3 bases, with 11 bases sitting between them. The CDR3 DNA sequence: TGCGCCAGCAGCCAGGCGAACAGGGAAGAGACCCAGTACTTC. It encodes CASSQANREETQYF.

This chain uses TRBV19 with TRBJ2-7, with 8 bases aligning to TRBD1. Losses at the gene ends were 8 bases for V and 6 bases for J; bases not matched to a gene: 9. The CDR3 spans 13 residues. Germline assignment: CDR1 LNHDA and CDR2 SQIVND (reference sequence). CDR3 sequence reads: CASGQGARGEQYF. For the CDR3, the DNA is TGTGCCAGTGGTCAGGGGGCACGGGGCGAGCAGTACTTC.

The rearrangement joins TRBV13 to TRBJ2-7, with D possibly TRBD2 on 6 matching bases. CDR1 and CDR2 from the germline V gene are PRHDT and FYEKMQ (reference sequence). Trimming cost V 2 bases and J 3 bases, with 14 bases left between them. CDR3 length equals 15 residues. For the CDR3, the DNA is TGTGCCAGCAGCTTACAGGGACTGGATAACTACGAGCAGTACTTC. This gives the protein CASSLQGLDNYEQYF.

The rearrangement links TRBV4-3 to TRBJ2-1; 7 bases map to TRBD2. CDR3 size: 15 residues. Trimming at V came to 2 bases and at J to 0 bases, leaving 1 base not matched to a gene. Germline-derived CDR1 and CDR2 are LGHNA and YSLEER. CDR3 in DNA: TGCGCCAGCAGCCAAAGCGGGGCCTCCTACAATGAGCAGTTCTTC. Protein: CASSQSGASYNEQFF.

This clone appeared once. The J gene is TRBJ2-7, the V gene TRBV6-6; 11 bases match TRBD1. With 7 bases clipped from V and 3 bases from J, the junction kept 8 bases outside the gene matches. Germline loops: CDR1 MNHNY, CDR2 SVGAGI (reference sequence). This CDR3 contains 15 residues. CDR3 amino acids: CASTIRDRGFYEQYF. In DNA form, the CDR3 reads TGTGCCAGCACCATCCGGGACAGGGGGTTCTACGAGCAGTACTTC.

This rearrangement joins TRBV11-2 to TRBJ2-7; D uncertain. Trimming removed 5 bases at V and 1 base at J, with 15 bases between. Per the germline V gene, CDR1 is SGHAT and CDR2 is FQNNGV. CDR3 length: 15 residues. CDR3 bases: TGTGCCAGCAGCCCCGCCTCCCACCTATCCTACGAGCAGTACTTC. It codes for CASSPASHLSYEQYF.

In this sample, this clone turned up once. This sequence joins TRBV3-1 (or the pseudogene TRBV3-2) and TRBJ2-1; D is uncertain. Germline V lookup: CDR1 LGHDT, CDR2 YNNKEL (reference sequence). The CDR3 is 13 residues long. The germline V and J ends were trimmed by 2 bases and 12 bases, with 14 bases remaining between them. Written as DNA, the CDR3 is TGTGCCAGCAGCCAACTTTCGGTTACGAGGCAGTTCTTC. Translation gives CASSQLSVTRQFF.

The chain carries TRBV20-1 and TRBJ2-7; D is perhaps TRBD1 (6 bases). V lost 3 bases to trimming and J lost 4 bases, with 16 bases between them. This CDR3 is 14 amino acids long. Germline CDR1 and CDR2: DFQATT and SNEGSKA (reference sequence). DNA for the CDR3: TGCAGTGCTAGTTTACGGGGAGACAGGTACGAGCAGTACTTC. It encodes CSASLRGDRYEQYF.

About this clone: This CDR3 is also generated by other DNA sequences in the sample. The V gene is TRBV19, the J gene TRBJ1-3; no clear D gene. In germline, CDR1 is LNHDA, CDR2 SQIVND (reference sequence). The CDR3 contains 13 residues. V dropped 5 bases and J dropped 2 bases, with 7 bases sitting between them. The CDR3 DNA reads TGTGCCAGTAGTCCTAGCGCTGGAAACACCATATATTTT. Amino acid sequence: CASSPSAGNTIYF.

Only a few counts were recorded for this clone. The chain combines TRBV5-5 with TRBJ2-2, with TRBD2 identical over 14 bases. The V gene end was trimmed by 1 base and the J gene end by 4 bases; junction bases not matched to a gene: 6. This CDR3 has 18 residues. Looked up from germline, CDR1 is SGHKS and CDR2 is YYEKEE (reference sequence). DNA for the CDR3: TGTGCCAGCAGCTTGCACGGGACTAGCGGGAGACCCACCGGGGAGCTGTTTTTT. This codes for CASSLHGTSGRPTGELFF. Looking up the rest from reference TRBV5-5 and TRBJ2-2 gives the full variable domain: DAGVTQSPTHLIKTRGQQVTLRCSPISGHKSVSWYQQVLGQGPQFIFQYYEKEERGRGNFPDRFSARQFPNYSSELNVNALLLGDSALYLCASSLHGTSGRPTGELFFGEGSRLTVL.

The rearrangement uses TRBV30 and TRBJ1-1, with D maybe TRBD1 (6 bases). CDR1 is GTSNPN, CDR2 SVGIG, per germline (reference sequence). V was clipped by 0 bases and J by 6 bases, with 23 bases between them. The CDR3 has 17 amino acids. CDR3 bases: TGTGCCTGGAGTGTACCCTCAGGGGAAGAACGCGAGGCTGAAGCTTTCTTT. Translating gives CAWSVPSGEEREAEAFF.

The chain links TRBV5-6 to TRBJ1-4; tentative D call: TRBD1 (6 bases). Deletions cut 0 bases from V and 5 bases from J, with 17 bases between. The germline CDR1 and CDR2 sequences are SGHDT and YYEEEE. The CDR3 runs 17 residues. The CDR3 DNA reads TGTGCCAGCAGCTTGGCCCCTTCGACAGGAGACAATGAAAAACTGTTTTTT. Protein sequence: CASSLAPSTGDNEKLFF. The full variable domain, rest sourced from reference TRBV5-6 and TRBJ1-4, is DAGVTQSPTHLIKTRGQQVTLRCSPKSGHDTVSWYQQALGQGPQFIFQYYEEEERQRGNFPDRFSGHQFPNYSSELNVNALLLGDSALYLCASSLAPSTGDNEKLFFGSGTQLSVL.

This CDR3 is CASTAPASGRAYEQYF. The CDR3 DNA follows: TGTGCCAGCACCGCTCCCGCTAGCGGGAGGGCCTACGAGCAGTACTTC. The rearrangement uses TRBV28 and TRBJ2-7; 12 bases line up with TRBD2. The junction had 9 bases not matched to a gene; V was cut back by 7 bases and J by 2 bases. Germline V CDR1 and CDR2: MDHEN, SYDVKM. This CDR3 region has 16 residues. The full variable domain, rest sourced from reference TRBV28 and TRBJ2-7, is DVKVTQSSRYLVKRTGEKVFLECVQDMDHENMFWYRQDPGLGLRLIYFSYDVKMKEKGDIPEGYSVSREKKERFSLILESASTNQTSMYLCASTAPASGRAYEQYFGPGTRLTVT.

This chain joins TRBV29-1 and TRBJ2-2; D not certain. Germline V gives CDR1 SQVTM, CDR2 ANQGSEA. Trimming left V 7 bases short and J 2 bases short, with 8 bases between. The CDR3 length is 12 residues. For the CDR3, the DNA is TGCAGCGGCGCAATTAACACCGGGGAGCTGTTTTTT. Translation: CSGAINTGELFF.

Sample share makes this clone medium-sized. The J gene is TRBJ2-7, the V gene TRBV2; tentative D call: TRBD2 (6 bases). Germline CDR1 SNHLY, CDR2 FYNNEI. This CDR3 comprises 12 residues. Trimming removed 11 bases from V and 0 bases from J, with 11 bases in between. The CDR3 nucleotides read TGTGCCGGCGGGACGTACTCCTACGAGCAGTACTTC. Translation gives CAGGTYSYEQYF.

V usage is TRBV28 and J usage is TRBJ1-2; 8 bases line up with TRBD1. After removal of 11 bases from V and 3 bases from J, the junction contained 8 bases not matched to a gene. The CDR3 sequence is 13 residues long. The germline V gene has CDR1 MDHEN and CDR2 SYDVKM. The CDR3 nucleotides are TGTGCCGGGGGGACAGGACGATACTATGGCTACACCTTC. This sequence encodes CAGGTGRYYGYTF.

This chain uses TRBV6-5 with TRBJ1-1; D unresolved. Germline V lookup: CDR1 MNHEY, CDR2 SVGAGI. The germline V and J ends were trimmed by 0 bases and 1 base, with 9 bases remaining between them. The CDR3 consists of 15 residues. In nucleotides, the CDR3 is TGTGCCAGCAGTTACTCTATAGTCGGGAACACTGAAGCTTTCTTT. Protein sequence: CASSYSIVGNTEAFF.